The 6 T cell receptor beta chains in this list originate from one sample, sequenced in a study of OX40 agonist ivuxolimab in advanced cancers. Method: immunoSEQ multiplex PCR; TCRdb's copy keeps in-frame clones and lacks some. The sample has around 68,000 clones; roughly 90% are singletons. The source material was CD4+ or CD8+ T cells sorted from blood, sampled in a trial of the OX40 agonist ivuxolimab. The receptors shown here come from an adult with an advanced solid tumor such as melanoma, head and neck, liver or kidney cancer.

The chain combines TRBV30 with TRBJ1-4, with D perhaps TRBD1 (6 bases). CDR1 is GTSNPN, CDR2 SVGIG, per germline (reference sequence). V was trimmed by 2 bases and J by 5 bases, leaving 12 bases between them. The CDR3 spans 14 residues. The CDR3 bases are TGTGCCTGGAGTCGGAACAGGGCGAATGAAAAACTGTTTTTT. This codes for CAWSRNRANEKLFF.

This clone has just one count. The chain combines TRBV28 with TRBJ1-2; TRBD1 is a possible D gene (6 bases). CDR1 MDHEN and CDR2 SYDVKM come from the germline V gene. The CDR3 consists of 15 residues. V lost 3 bases, J lost 3 bases, and 14 bases lay in between. CDR3 sequence: CASSFWGRGDYGYTF. The CDR3 DNA reads as TGTGCCAGCAGTTTTTGGGGCAGGGGTGACTATGGCTACACCTTC.

The CDR3 protein is CASSWGNSNQPQHF. The CDR3 DNA sequence: TGTGCCAGCAGTTGGGGCAATAGCAATCAGCCCCAGCATTTT. J is TRBJ1-5 and V is TRBV27; D is possibly TRBD1 (5 bases). Deletions cut 4 bases from V and 0 bases from J, with 7 bases between. The germline gives CDR1 MNHEY, CDR2 SMNVEV (reference sequence). This CDR3 has 14 amino acids.

The rearrangement uses TRBV7-9 and TRBJ2-7; 8 bases agree with TRBD1. CDR1 is SEHNR and CDR2 is FQNEAQ in the germline V gene (reference sequence). The CDR3 spans 13 residues. V lost 5 bases to trimming and J lost 6 bases; unmatched junction nucleotides: 6. This CDR3 reads CASSPGQGPEQYF. Here the CDR3 DNA reads TGTGCCAGCAGCCCCGGACAGGGACCCGAGCAGTACTTC.

The rearrangement joins TRBV9 to TRBJ2-5; 9 bases match TRBD1. The V segment lost 6 bases and the J segment 4 bases; nucleotides outside the gene matches: 7. This CDR3 contains 14 residues. The germline V gene encodes CDR1 SGDLS and CDR2 YYNGEE. CDR3 in DNA: TGTGCCAGCAATACGGGACAGGGCGGAGAGACCCAGTACTTC. Protein product: CASNTGQGGETQYF. Combining the CDR3 with reference TRBV9 and TRBJ2-5 gives the whole variable domain DSGVTQTPKHLITATGQRVTLRCSPRSGDLSVYWYQQSLDQGLQFLIQYYNGEERAKGNILERFSAQQFPDLHSELNLSSLELGDSALYFCASNTGQGGETQYFGPGTRLLVL.

J is TRBJ2-7 and V is TRBV5-4, with 10 bases identical to TRBD2. Trimming at V came to 1 base and at J to 6 bases, leaving 7 bases not matched to a gene. The CDR3 covers 15 residues. Germline loops: CDR1 SGHNT, CDR2 YYREEE (reference sequence). The CDR3 reads CASSLYSGRRSEQYF. In DNA form, the CDR3 reads TGTGCCAGCAGCTTGTATAGCGGGAGGCGAAGCGAGCAGTACTTC.